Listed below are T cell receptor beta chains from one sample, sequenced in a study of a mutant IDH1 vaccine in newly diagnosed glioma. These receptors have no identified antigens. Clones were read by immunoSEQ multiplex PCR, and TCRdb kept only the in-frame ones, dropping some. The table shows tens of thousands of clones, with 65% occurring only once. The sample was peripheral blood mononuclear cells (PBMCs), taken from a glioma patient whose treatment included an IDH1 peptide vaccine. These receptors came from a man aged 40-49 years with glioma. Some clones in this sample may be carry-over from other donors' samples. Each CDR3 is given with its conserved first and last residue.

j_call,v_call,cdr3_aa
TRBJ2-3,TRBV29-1,CSVEKGRGDTQYF
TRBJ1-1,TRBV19,CASSLTDRDEAFF
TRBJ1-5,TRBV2,CASRAAGVSNQPQHF
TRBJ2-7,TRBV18,CASSPNGGQGGYEQYF
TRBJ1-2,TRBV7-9,CASSLGLPTGGYTF
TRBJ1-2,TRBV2,CASLWTVSGGYTF
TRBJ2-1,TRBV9,CASSVGGLHFNEQFF
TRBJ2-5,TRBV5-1,CASTLQETQYF
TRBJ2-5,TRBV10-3,CAISRGGGGKETQYF
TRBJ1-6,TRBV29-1,CSARVDGNSPLHF
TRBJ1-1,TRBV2,CASISTTEAFF
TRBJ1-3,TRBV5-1,CASRSTGDGNTIYF
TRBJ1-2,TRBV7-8,CASTTKTGTPYGYTF
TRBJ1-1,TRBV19,CASSINRGGTEAFF
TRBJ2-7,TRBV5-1,CASSLDLEQYF
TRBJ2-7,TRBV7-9,CASSLGLNSYEQYF
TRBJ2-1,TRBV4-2,CASSPRNREVDEQFF
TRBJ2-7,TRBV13,CASSPGPDSLEQYF
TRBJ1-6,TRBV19,CASSRDGNNSPLHF
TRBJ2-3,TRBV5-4,CASSNQKTEDTQYF
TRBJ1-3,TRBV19,CASSMRGQTSSGNTIYF
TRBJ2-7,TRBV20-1,CSASGDYEQYF
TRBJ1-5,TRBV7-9,CASSLGGYSNQPQHF
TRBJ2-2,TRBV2,CASRGLAGGRNTGELFF
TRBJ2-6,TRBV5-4,CASSVGSSGANVLTF
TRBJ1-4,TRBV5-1,CASSLGENEKLFF
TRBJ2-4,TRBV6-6,CASSSKRSAAKNIQYF
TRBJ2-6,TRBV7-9,CASSQLGTGGPSGANVLTF
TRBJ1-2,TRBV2,CASRETGAGYTF
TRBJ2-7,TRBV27,CASGRGGEQYF
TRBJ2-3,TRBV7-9,CASSLSASTDTQYF
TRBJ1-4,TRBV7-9,CASSLGGKPNEKLFF
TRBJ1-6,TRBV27,CASSLWTVGPLHF
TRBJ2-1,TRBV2,CASKGDYSYNEQFF
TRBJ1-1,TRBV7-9,CASSSTGSYTEAFF
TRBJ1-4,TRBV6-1,CASSEGQGNEKLFF
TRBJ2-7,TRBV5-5,CASSHSGTGFYEQYF
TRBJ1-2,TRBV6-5,CASSYGGPNYGYTF
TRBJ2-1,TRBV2,CASTSDRGAEQFF
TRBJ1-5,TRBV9,CASSVGAGSSGQPQHF
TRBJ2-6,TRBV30,CAWSWAGLTSGANVLTF
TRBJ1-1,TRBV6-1,CASSEAENTEAFF
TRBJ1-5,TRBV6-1,CASSLTVGSNQPQHF
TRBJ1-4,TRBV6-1,CASRKQGAVEKLFF
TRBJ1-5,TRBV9,CASSVDPEIRQPQHF
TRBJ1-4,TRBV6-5,CASGGHRGNEKLFF
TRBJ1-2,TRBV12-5,CASGFILTGSGAGYTF
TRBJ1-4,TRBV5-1,CASSSDGTTNEKLFF
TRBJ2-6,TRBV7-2,CASSGAFSGANVLTF
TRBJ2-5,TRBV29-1,CSVARRGGDETQYF
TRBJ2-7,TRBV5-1,CASSLQRGADEQYF
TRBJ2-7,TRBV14,CASSKDQGRRSYEQYF
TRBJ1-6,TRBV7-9,CASIGQSNSPLHF
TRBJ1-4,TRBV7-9,CASSLARDALTLFF
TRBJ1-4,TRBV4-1,CASSLAGSRNEKLFF